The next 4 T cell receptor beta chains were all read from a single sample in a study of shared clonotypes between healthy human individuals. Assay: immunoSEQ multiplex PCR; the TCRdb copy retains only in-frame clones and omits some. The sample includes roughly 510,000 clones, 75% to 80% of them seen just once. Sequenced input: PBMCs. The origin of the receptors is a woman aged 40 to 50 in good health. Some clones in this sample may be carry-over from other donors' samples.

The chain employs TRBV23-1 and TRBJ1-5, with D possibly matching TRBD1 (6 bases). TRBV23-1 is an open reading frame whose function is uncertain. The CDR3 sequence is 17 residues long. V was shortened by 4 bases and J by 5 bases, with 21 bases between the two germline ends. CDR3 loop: CASSPRRGGRVDQPQHF. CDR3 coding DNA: TGCGCCAGCAGTCCCCGAAGGGGGGGGCGCGTGGATCAGCCCCAGCATTTT.

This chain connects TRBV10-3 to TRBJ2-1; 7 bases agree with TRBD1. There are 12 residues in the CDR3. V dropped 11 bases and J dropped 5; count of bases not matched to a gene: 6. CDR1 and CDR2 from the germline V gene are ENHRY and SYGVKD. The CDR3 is CASSTGDNEQFF. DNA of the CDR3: TGTGCCTCCAGCACAGGGGACAATGAGCAGTTCTTC.

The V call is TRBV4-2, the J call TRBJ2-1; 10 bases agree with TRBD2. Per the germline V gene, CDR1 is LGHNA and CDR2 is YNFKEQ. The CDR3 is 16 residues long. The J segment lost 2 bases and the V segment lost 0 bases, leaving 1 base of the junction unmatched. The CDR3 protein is CASSQDSGRPYNEQFF. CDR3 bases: TGTGCCAGCAGCCAAGATAGCGGGAGGCCCTACAATGAGCAGTTCTTC.

CDR3 protein: CASRKVTDTQYF. The CDR3 DNA is TGTGCCAGCAGAAAAGTCACAGATACGCAGTATTTT. The chain carries TRBV6-1 and TRBJ2-3; D is unclear. V dropped 6 bases and J dropped 2 bases, with 6 bases sitting between them. The CDR3 is 12 residues long. CDR1 MNHNS and CDR2 SASEGT come from the germline V gene.